Presented here are 24 T cell receptor beta chains from one specimen sequenced in a study of human T cells and chemical hapten exposure. TCRdb reprocessed the RACE reads via MiXCR and lists one record per CDR3 protein. The sample includes some 180,000 distinct CDR3 sequences, 20% to 25% of them seen just once. Noted time point: patch test 1, 2 weeks after DPC sensitization. Treatment described: therapeutic diphenylcyclopropenone sensitization with weekly scalp DPC. Material: whole blood, obtained in connection with sensitization to the hapten diphenylcyclopropenone (DPC). All receptors come from a woman between 50 and 59 years old with alopecia areata. Some clones in this sample may be carry-over from other donors' samples.

V and J are TRBV9 and TRBJ2-7; 9 bases line up with TRBD1. V was clipped by 4 bases and J by 7 bases; unmatched bases: 15. Germline values: CDR1 SGDLS, CDR2 YYNGEE. There are 16 residues in the CDR3. The CDR3 is CASSSHRDRALGEQYF. DNA of the CDR3: TGTGCCAGCAGCTCCCACCGGGACAGGGCACTCGGAGAGCAGTACTTC.

The chain recombines TRBV27 with TRBJ2-3, with D hard to call. V was trimmed by 5 bases and J by 0 bases, leaving 12 bases between them. The germline CDR1 and CDR2 sequences are MNHEY and SMNVEV (reference sequence). The CDR3 length is 15 residues. The CDR3 bases are TGTGCCAGCAGTCTTCAGGATCCCAGCACAGATACGCAGTATTTT. This codes for CASSLQDPSTDTQYF.

The chain recombines TRBV27 with TRBJ1-2; D might be TRBD1 (5 bases). The ends were cut back, 5 bases at V and 7 bases at J, with 17 bases in the middle. In germline, CDR1 is MNHEY, CDR2 SMNVEV (reference sequence). CDR3 size: 14 residues. The CDR3 sequence is CASSTSRRGSGYTF. As DNA, the CDR3 is TGTGCCAGCAGTACCTCCCGGCGGGGCTCTGGCTACACCTTC.

This clonotype showed up just a few times. The chain joins TRBV6-5 to TRBJ1-2, with 7 bases lining up with TRBD1. Germline V gene sequence: CDR1 MNHEY, CDR2 SVGAGI. V lost 7 bases, J lost 0 bases, and 14 bases stayed unmatched. This CDR3 region has 17 residues. CDR3 protein: CASKPGQSIPANYGYTF. The CDR3 DNA follows: TGTGCCAGCAAACCGGGACAGAGTATTCCAGCTAACTATGGCTACACCTTC.

This chain joins TRBV28 and TRBJ2-2, with a possible D match to TRBD2 (6 bases). Germline CDR1 and CDR2: MDHEN and SYDVKM. With 6 bases removed from V and 0 bases from J, the gap between germline ends came to 11 bases. The CDR3 totals 15 residues. CDR3 amino acids: CASSQGGTNTGELFF. The DNA of the CDR3 is TGTGCCAGCAGCCAAGGCGGGACGAACACCGGGGAGCTGTTTTTT.

This clonotype was detected only a few times. This sequence joins TRBV20-1 and TRBJ1-2; 11 bases fit TRBD1. Trimming removed 1 base from V and 3 bases from J; junction bases left unmatched: 13. The CDR3 is 18 amino acids. Germline V gene lookup returns CDR1 DFQATT and CDR2 SNEGSKA (reference sequence). CDR3 DNA: TGCAGTGCTAGAGGATTCCGGGACAGGGGGTCTGGCGACTATGGCTACACCTTC. This encodes CSARGFRDRGSGDYGYTF.

The rearrangement links TRBV20-1 to TRBJ2-3; tentatively, D is TRBD1 or TRBD2 (5 bases each). V lost 5 bases, J lost 6 bases, and 15 bases lay in between. This CDR3 is 13 amino acids long. Germline loops: CDR1 DFQATT, CDR2 SNEGSKA (reference sequence). CDR3 in amino acids: CSARTPIADTQYF. The CDR3 DNA is TGCAGTGCTCGGACACCCATAGCGGATACGCAGTATTTT.

The CDR3 protein is CASSFRAGLANEQFF. For the CDR3, the DNA is TGTGCCAGCAGCTTCAGAGCGGGACTCGCCAATGAGCAGTTCTTC. The rearrangement links TRBV5-5 to TRBJ2-1; TRBD2 agrees at 7 bases. The CDR3 consists of 15 residues. V lost 2 bases, J lost 6 bases, and 8 bases stayed unmatched. The germline gives CDR1 SGHKS, CDR2 YYEKEE (reference sequence).

This clonotype has just a few counts. V usage is TRBV18 and J usage is TRBJ1-2; 7 nucleotides align to TRBD1. The length of the CDR3 is 15 residues. The J segment lost 0 bases and the V segment lost 5 bases, leaving 6 bases of the junction unmatched. Per germline, CDR1 KGHSH and CDR2 LQKENI. The CDR3 DNA is TGTGCCAGCTCAAGACAGGGACAAGCTAACTATGGCTACACCTTC. This sequence encodes CASSRQGQANYGYTF.

The chain is built from TRBV12-3 or TRBV12-4 and TRBJ1-2; possibly TRBD1 for D (6 bases). The CDR3 is 13 residues long. Trimming took off 1 base at V and 7 bases at J, with 10 bases between the two ends. The CDR3 reads CASSLEQGFGYTF. The CDR3 DNA reads TGTGCCAGCAGTTTAGAACAGGGTTTTGGCTACACCTTC.

This clonotype was seen a handful of times. V is TRBV11-1 and J is TRBJ2-1, with TRBD1 matching 8 bases. The J segment lost 3 bases and the V segment lost 5 bases, leaving 9 bases of the junction unmatched. Germline V CDR1 and CDR2: SGHAT, FQDESV (reference sequence). The CDR3 extends over 16 amino acids. The CDR3 sequence: CASSRTGTRYYNEQFF. The CDR3, as DNA: TGTGCCAGCAGCCGGACAGGGACTCGTTACTACAATGAGCAGTTCTTC.

The chain combines TRBV10-3 with TRBJ2-7; D is unresolved. CDR1 is ENHRY and CDR2 is SYGVKD in the germline V gene. The CDR3 sequence is 13 residues long. V dropped 6 bases and J dropped 0 bases, with 9 bases sitting between them. Here the CDR3 reads CAIRAASSYEQYF. CDR3 bases: TGTGCCATCAGGGCGGCTAGCTCCTACGAGCAGTACTTC.

The chain links TRBV11-2 to TRBJ2-1; TRBD1 agrees at 7 bases. The CDR3 runs 14 residues. The J segment lost 6 bases and the V segment lost 2 bases, leaving 4 bases of the junction unmatched. Germline CDR1 reads SGHAT; CDR2 reads FQNNGV. In DNA, the CDR3 is TGTGCCAGCAGCTTACGACAGGGTGGCAATGAGCAGTTCTTC. Its protein product is CASSLRQGGNEQFF.

V gene TRBV7-8 combines with J gene TRBJ2-3; TRBD1 matches 9 bases. CDR1 is SGHVS and CDR2 is FQNEAQ in the germline V gene. The J segment lost 2 bases and the V segment lost 5 bases, leaving 2 bases of the junction unmatched. This CDR3 contains 14 residues. Written as DNA, the CDR3 is TGTGCCAGCAGCGGGACAGGGTCCACAGATACGCAGTATTTT. This gives the protein CASSGTGSTDTQYF.

This clonotype has just a few counts. Written as DNA, the CDR3 is TGTGCCAGCAGTCTATGGACAGGGGTGACCACTGAAGCTTTCTTT. Translation gives CASSLWTGVTTEAFF. V usage is TRBV12-3 or TRBV12-4 and J usage is TRBJ1-1, with 9 nucleotides matching TRBD1. There are 15 residues in the CDR3. Unmatched junction bases numbered 8, after V lost 5 bases and J lost 4 bases.

CDR3 sequence reads: CASSYSWTPGGYTF. In DNA, the CDR3 is TGTGCCAGCAGTTACTCGTGGACACCGGGCGGCTACACCTTC. The chain has TRBV6-5 and TRBJ1-2; a possible D gene is TRBD1 (5 bases). This CDR3 has 14 residues. Germline CDR1 MNHEY, CDR2 SVGAGI. V gave up 0 bases and J gave up 8 bases, with 13 bases separating them.

DNA for the CDR3: TGTGCCAGCGTAGTAGAGCGTTCGTGGAGAACTAACTATGGCTACACCTTC. This translates into CASVVERSWRTNYGYTF. The chain couples TRBV2 to TRBJ1-2; D unclear. The CDR3 covers 17 residues. Germline CDR1 reads SNHLY; CDR2 reads FYNNEI. Between the trimmed V and J ends, which lost 8 bases and 0 bases, there was a span of 22 bases. Variable domain in full (rest from reference TRBV2 and TRBJ1-2): EPEVTQTPSHQVTQMGQEVILRCVPISNHLYFYWYRQILGQKVEFLVSFYNNEISEKSEIFDDQFSVERPDGSNFTLKIRSTKLEDSAMYFCASVVERSWRTNYGYTFGSGTRLTVV.

This clonotype came up a few times. This CDR3 is CSADTGTSMADTQYF. The CDR3 DNA reads as TGCAGTGCTGATACCGGGACTAGTATGGCAGATACGCAGTATTTT. The rearrangement uses TRBV20-1 and TRBJ2-3, with 8 bases identical to TRBD2. Losses at the gene ends were 5 bases for V and 4 bases for J; bases not matched to a gene: 11. Germline V gene sequence: CDR1 DFQATT, CDR2 SNEGSKA (reference sequence). The CDR3 has 15 residues.

The rearrangement links TRBV4-1 to TRBJ2-7; 11 nucleotides align to TRBD2. Germline V gene sequence: CDR1 MGHRA, CDR2 YSYEKL. This CDR3 is built from 15 residues. Losses at the gene ends were 1 base for V and 4 bases for J; bases not matched to a gene: 3. In nucleotides, the CDR3 is TGCGCCAGCAGCCAAGTGAGACTAGCGGGATACGAGCAGTACTTC. This encodes CASSQVRLAGYEQYF.

This chain links TRBV29-1 with TRBJ1-1; D unclear. The CDR3 totals 12 residues. In germline, CDR1 is SQVTM, CDR2 ANQGSEA. V gave up 5 bases and J gave up 1 base, with 8 bases separating them. CDR3 sequence (DNA): TGCAGCGTTTTTTTCAGGAACACTGAAGCTTTCTTT. As protein: CSVFFRNTEAFF.

The rearrangement joins TRBV7-3 to TRBJ2-6, with D hard to call. The germline V gene encodes CDR1 SGHTA and CDR2 FQGTGA. This CDR3 has 16 residues. V was cut by 5 bases and J by 0 bases, with 11 bases left in between. The CDR3 protein is CASSPFHNSGANVLTF. As DNA, the CDR3 is TGTGCCAGCAGCCCATTCCACAACTCTGGGGCCAACGTCCTGACTTTC.

This chain connects TRBV20-1 to TRBJ2-7; possibly TRBD1 or TRBD2 for D (5 bases each). Looked up from germline, CDR1 is DFQATT and CDR2 is SNEGSKA (reference sequence). V gave up 6 bases and J gave up 0 bases, with 15 bases separating them. This CDR3 has 14 residues. The CDR3 nucleotides read TGCAGTGCCAGTGGGACGGCGAGCTCCTACGAGCAGTACTTC. This encodes CSASGTASSYEQYF.

J is TRBJ2-7 and V is TRBV20-1, with 8 bases aligning to TRBD2. CDR3 length equals 13 residues. After removal of 4 bases from V and 0 bases from J, the junction contained 2 bases not matched to a gene. Germline CDR1 and CDR2: DFQATT and SNEGSKA (reference sequence). CDR3 in DNA: TGCAGTGCTACTAGCGGGTCCTCCTACGAGCAGTACTTC. It translates to CSATSGSSYEQYF.

This clonotype was seen a few times. The chain couples TRBV28 to TRBJ2-7; D is unclear. Trimming left V 3 bases short and J 7 bases short, with 4 bases between. From germline, CDR1 is MDHEN and CDR2 SYDVKM. The CDR3 is made up of 10 amino acids. As DNA, the CDR3 is TGTGCCAGCAGTTTCAATGAGCAGTACTTC. This translates into CASSFNEQYF. The complete variable domain, with remaining parts taken from reference TRBV28 and TRBJ2-7, reads DVKVTQSSRYLVKRTGEKVFLECVQDMDHENMFWYRQDPGLGLRLIYFSYDVKMKEKGDIPEGYSVSREKKERFSLILESASTNQTSMYLCASSFNEQYFGPGTRLTVT.